This TCR beta chain originates from a study of Ad26.COV2.S vaccination and SARS-CoV-2 variants. Across the study: The study gave Ad26.COV2.S intramuscularly, once or twice 56 days apart.

A note on this clone: What it binds is unknown.

Broader study findings: The TCR breadth and depth analyses may have produced an underestimate of total T cell responses. People who got the vaccine or the placebo had similar non-spike TCR breadth.

As to treatment: about 20 received Ad26.COV2.S at low or high dose, single or two shots; roughly five received placebo; per-sample allocation not given. Samples analyzed were those drawn on day 63 after the first vaccine or placebo injection. An adult donor aged 18-55 years was enrolled in Boston. The CDR3 is 14 residues long. The V gene end was trimmed by 4 bases and the J gene end by 3 bases; junction bases not matched to a gene: 4. CDR1 is SNHLY, CDR2 FYNNEI, per germline. Sequencing was performed with immunoSEQ multiplex PCR; in TCRdb, only in-frame clones are kept and a portion is missing. The sample has about 350,000 clones, roughly 90% seen once.

The sample consisted of peripheral blood, taken in a trial of Ad26.COV2.S vaccine versus placebo. The origin of this receptor is a person aged 18 to 65 who received the Ad26.COV2.S COVID-19 vaccine or a placebo. The chain carries TRBV2 and TRBJ2-5, with TRBD1 identical over 8 bases. CDR3 amino acids: CASSADRAEETQYF. The CDR3 nucleotides read TGTGCCAGCAGTGCGGACAGGGCCGAAGAGACCCAGTACTTC.